This TCR beta chain appears in the sequencing data of a study of T cells in localized non-small cell lung cancer. General study points: Multi-region tumor sequencing was not done, so intratumor heterogeneity could not be excluded. Longer overall survival accompanied higher blood T cell density. The greatest T cell clonality was found in uninvolved adjacent lung (higher than in tumor). There were a median about 53 of the top 100 tumor clones appearing in adjacent lung.

A remark on this clone: Antigen: not known.

Profiled with immunoSEQ multiplex PCR; TCRdb holds only in-frame clones, not every one. The sample has 65,000 to 90,000 clones; around 80% are singletons. Sequencing was performed on PBMCs, taken before any cancer treatment. The sequence derives from a man aged 35 to 69 with stage II squamous cell lung carcinoma.

Here the CDR3 DNA reads TGTGCCAGCAGTCAAGGGACCATTGAACGAGAGCAGTTCTTC. Protein sequence: CASSQGTIEREQFF. The chain employs TRBV28 and TRBJ2-1; the D gene could be TRBD1 or TRBD2 (5 bases each). CDR1 is MDHEN, CDR2 SYDVKM, per germline. CDR3 size: 14 residues. Trimming shortened V by 5 bases and J by 10 bases, and 18 bases separated the two germline ends.